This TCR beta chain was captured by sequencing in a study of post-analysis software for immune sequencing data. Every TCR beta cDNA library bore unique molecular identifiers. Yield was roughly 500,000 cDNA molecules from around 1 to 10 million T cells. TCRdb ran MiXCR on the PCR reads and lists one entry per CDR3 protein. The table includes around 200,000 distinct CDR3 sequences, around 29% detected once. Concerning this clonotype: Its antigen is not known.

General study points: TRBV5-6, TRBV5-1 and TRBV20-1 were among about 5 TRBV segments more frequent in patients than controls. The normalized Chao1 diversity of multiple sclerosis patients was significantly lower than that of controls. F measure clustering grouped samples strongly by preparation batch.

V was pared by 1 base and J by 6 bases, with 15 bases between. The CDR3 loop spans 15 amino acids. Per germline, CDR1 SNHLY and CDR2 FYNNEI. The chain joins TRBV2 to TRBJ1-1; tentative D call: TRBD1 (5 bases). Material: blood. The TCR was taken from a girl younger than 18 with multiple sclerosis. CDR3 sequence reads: CASSEEGRLVPEAFF. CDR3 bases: TGTGCCAGCAGTGAAGAGGGACGGCTAGTCCCTGAAGCTTTCTTT.